One sample yielded the 31 T cell receptor beta chains listed below, sequenced in a study of CD8 T cells in ankylosing spondylitis. TCRdb reanalysed the 5' RACE reads using MiXCR and keeps one entry per CDR3 protein. Altogether hundreds of thousands of distinct CDR3 sequences are present, around 20% being singletons, with the ten largest covering 7.5% to 9%. Sequencing was done on a sample of blood, either unsorted or a sorted T cell fraction (not recorded which). These receptors originate from a male donor with ankylosing spondylitis or in good health (not recorded which).

This clonotype has only a few counts. J is TRBJ1-5 and V is TRBV3-1; D unclear. Germline V CDR1 and CDR2: LGHDT, YNNKEL (reference sequence). The CDR3 is 15 amino acids. Deletions cut 1 base from V and 3 bases from J, with 10 bases between. DNA of the CDR3: TGTGCCAGCAGCCAAGGAGTCACACCCAATCAGCCCCAGCATTTT. This codes for CASSQGVTPNQPQHF.

The sample holds many counts of this clonotype. CDR3: CSAEKEVRGYTF. CDR3 DNA sequence: TGCAGTGCTGAGAAGGAGGTGCGAGGCTACACCTTC. J is TRBJ1-2 and V is TRBV20-1, with D uncertain. CDR1 is DFQATT, CDR2 SNEGSKA, per germline (reference sequence). V gave up 5 bases and J gave up 8 bases, with 15 bases separating them. The CDR3 has 12 residues.

There are many counts of this clonotype. The V gene is TRBV20-1, the J gene TRBJ2-5; D is possibly TRBD2 (5 bases). Germline lookup yields CDR1 DFQATT and CDR2 SNEGSKA (reference sequence). Trimming cost V 0 bases and J 4 bases, with 15 bases left between them. This CDR3 has 15 residues. The CDR3 loop reads CSARDLLDIRETQYF. The CDR3 coding sequence is TGCAGTGCTAGAGATCTACTAGACATCCGAGAGACCCAGTACTTC.

This chain connects TRBV3-1 to TRBJ1-1; D perhaps matches TRBD1 (6 bases). The CDR3 is made up of 16 amino acids. CDR1 is LGHDT and CDR2 is YNNKEL in the germline V gene (reference sequence). Trimming took 4 bases from V and 2 from J, leaving 17 bases between them. CDR3: CASSLTRIRGNTEAFF. CDR3 bases: TGTGCCAGCAGCCTAACCCGGATCAGGGGAAACACTGAAGCTTTCTTT.

A few counts support this clonotype. The rearrangement joins TRBV21-1 to TRBJ2-7; TRBD1 is the table's D call, not checked against the DNA. TRBV21-1 is termed a pseudogene. This CDR3 region has 17 residues. In nucleotides, the CDR3 is TGTGCCAGCAGCAAAGTCGGGGGCCGCAGGTTTACCTACGAGCAGTACGTC. Its translation is CASSKVGGRRFTYEQYV.

This clonotype showed up just a few times. J is TRBJ2-7 and V is TRBV7-3; D possibly uses TRBD1 or TRBD2 (5 bases each). This CDR3 has 15 amino acids. V was clipped by 5 bases and J by 5 bases, with 19 bases between them. Germline lookup yields CDR1 SGHTA and CDR2 FQGTGA. CDR3 sequence: CASSPTSGTPDEQYV. The CDR3 DNA is TGTGCCAGCAGCCCGACCTCCGGGACCCCCGACGAGCAGTACGTC.

Ten or more counts support this clonotype. V gene TRBV5-1 combines with J gene TRBJ2-1; 9 bases align to TRBD2. The CDR3 is 14 residues long. From germline, CDR1 is SGHRS and CDR2 YFSETQ. Germline trimming cut 9 bases from V and 8 bases from J; bases unmatched to any gene: 12. Written as DNA, the CDR3 is TGCGCCACCGGGGGTAGCGGGAGTGAGGATGAGCAGTTCTTC. It is translated as CATGGSGSEDEQFF.

The chain couples TRBV7-9 to TRBJ2-2, with D perhaps TRBD1 (6 bases). The ends were cut back, 7 bases at V and 4 bases at J, with 10 bases in the middle. The germline gives CDR1 SEHNR, CDR2 FQNEAQ (reference sequence). The length of the CDR3 is 13 residues. CDR3 sequence: CASTWGRTGELFF. In nucleotides, the CDR3 is TGTGCCAGCACCTGGGGGCGCACCGGGGAGCTGTTTTTT. Full variable domain (missing parts from reference TRBV7-9 and TRBJ2-2): DTGVSQNPRHKITKRGQNVTFRCDPISEHNRLYWYRQTLGQGPEFLTYFQNEAQLEKSRLLSDRFSAERPKGSFSTLEIQRTEQGDSAMYLCASTWGRTGELFFGEGSRLTVL.

There are many counts of this clonotype. This chain joins TRBV5-4 and TRBJ1-2; D unresolved. The germline V gene has CDR1 SGHNT and CDR2 YYREEE (reference sequence). This CDR3 has 16 amino acids. Trimming took 4 bases from V and 4 from J, leaving 20 bases between them. The DNA of the CDR3 is TGTGCCAGCAGCGCCGGAAGTTACAGCTCTAGCTATGGCTACACCTTC. It encodes CASSAGSYSSSYGYTF.

This clonotype has at least ten counts. The CDR3 loop reads CASQTRGTKNIQYF. Here the CDR3 DNA reads TGTGCCAGTCAAACCCGGGGGACCAAAAACATTCAGTACTTC. This chain links TRBV6-1 with TRBJ2-4, with D tentatively TRBD2 (6 bases). CDR3 length: 14 amino acids. The V gene lost 9 bases and the J gene lost 2 bases, with 14 bases spanning the gap. Germline-derived CDR1 and CDR2 are MNHNS and SASEGT.

This clonotype was seen many times. The rearrangement joins TRBV2 to TRBJ2-2, with no clear D. CDR1 is SNHLY, CDR2 FYNNEI, per germline. The CDR3 extends over 16 amino acids. The V and J ends lost 2 bases and 4 bases respectively, with 14 bases between them. This CDR3 reads CASSELAGWATGELFF. CDR3 in DNA: TGTGCCAGCAGTGAATTGGCAGGATGGGCCACCGGGGAGCTGTTTTTT. Full variable domain (missing parts from reference TRBV2 and TRBJ2-2): EPEVTQTPSHQVTQMGQEVILRCVPISNHLYFYWYRQILGQKVEFLVSFYNNEISEKSEIFDDQFSVERPDGSNFTLKIRSTKLEDSAMYFCASSELAGWATGELFFGEGSRLTVL.

CDR3 residues: CASSRTGGTYEQYV. For the CDR3, the DNA is TGTGCCAGCAGCCGGACTGGGGGGACCTACGAGCAGTACGTC. The chain recombines TRBV28 with TRBJ2-7; D might be TRBD2 (6 bases). This CDR3 is built from 14 residues. CDR1 is MDHEN and CDR2 is SYDVKM in the germline V gene. Trimming cost V 6 bases and J 2 bases, with 14 bases left between them.

This clonotype turned up a few times. This rearrangement joins TRBV6-2 or TRBV6-3 to TRBJ2-3; 12 bases are a match to TRBD2. V gave up 5 bases and J gave up 4 bases; unmatched junction bases: 10. Germline CDR1 and CDR2: MNHEY and SVGEGT. There are 17 residues in the CDR3. The chain's CDR3 is CASSTRLAGGPPDTQYF. The CDR3 DNA sequence: TGTGCCAGCAGTACACGGCTAGCGGGGGGGCCCCCAGATACGCAGTATTTT.

This clonotype appeared a single time. The rearrangement uses TRBV12-3 or TRBV12-4 and TRBJ2-4, with a tentative D call TRBD1 (6 bases). The CDR3 loop spans 16 amino acids. The V gene lost 6 bases and the J gene lost 3 bases, with 18 bases spanning the gap. CDR3 sequence: CASRHQGNKVKNIQYF. The DNA for the CDR3 is TGTGCCAGCAGACACCAGGGGAATAAAGTCAAAAACATTCAGTACTTC.

V is TRBV5-4 and J is TRBJ2-5; 15 bases line up with TRBD2. CDR1 SGHNT and CDR2 YYREEE come from the germline V gene (reference sequence). CDR3 length: 16 amino acids. The V segment lost 3 bases and the J segment 5 bases; nucleotides outside the gene matches: 5. Written as DNA, the CDR3 is TGTGCCAGCAGCTCGGGAGGACTAGCGGGGGGGGAGACCCAGTACTTC. Protein: CASSSGGLAGGETQYF.

The genes are TRBV5-8 and TRBJ1-5; TRBD1 might be the D (5 bases). The CDR3 is made up of 16 amino acids. The germline CDR1 and CDR2 sequences are SGHTS and YDEGEE. Between the trimmed V and J ends, which lost 5 bases and 1 base, there was a span of 16 bases. The CDR3: CASRAVGGASNQPQHF. The CDR3 region has the DNA TGTGCCAGCAGGGCCGTGGGCGGGGCAAGCAATCAGCCCCAGCATTTT.

This clonotype has more than one count but fewer than ten. The chain couples TRBV5-1 to TRBJ2-1; 8 bases are a match to TRBD2. The CDR3 is made up of 15 amino acids. The germline gives CDR1 SGHRS, CDR2 YFSETQ. The V gene end was trimmed by 0 bases and the J gene end by 2 bases; junction bases not matched to a gene: 1. Written as DNA, the CDR3 is TGCGCCAGCAGCTTGGGAGCGGGAGCCTACAATGAGCAGTTCTTC. Its translation is CASSLGAGAYNEQFF.

This clonotype appeared a few times. The chain recombines TRBV6-5 with TRBJ1-5; tentative D call: TRBD1 (5 bases). V lost 0 bases and J lost 7, with 13 bases in between. The V gene's germline CDR1 is MNHEY and CDR2 SVGAGI. CDR3 size: 15 residues. The CDR3, as DNA: TGTGCCAGCAGTTACTCGAACGCAGGGACCCAGCCCCAGCATTTT. Translating it yields CASSYSNAGTQPQHF.

J is TRBJ2-3 and V is TRBV12-3 or TRBV12-4, with 8 positions matching TRBD1. With V trimmed by 5 bases and J by 3 bases, 7 bases remained unmatched. The CDR3 covers 15 residues. The chain's CDR3 is CASSPAGQGTDTQYF. The CDR3 DNA reads as TGTGCCAGCAGTCCCGCCGGACAGGGAACAGATACGCAGTATTTT.

Points on this clonotype: The conserved final phenylalanine or tryptophan is absent from the CDR3, which likely points to a read error. V gene TRBV6-5 combines with J gene TRBJ2-1; TRBD2 matches 9 bases. The CDR3 contains 16 residues. Germline-derived CDR1 and CDR2 are MNHEY and SVGAGI. The J segment lost 7 bases and the V segment lost 4 bases, leaving 11 bases of the junction unmatched. CDR3 sequence (DNA): TGTGCCAGCAGTTTCCCTCGCGGGAGGGTCGAAAATGAGCAGTTCTTG. Translating it yields CASSFPRGRVENEQFL.

This clonotype was seen at least ten times. The rearrangement links TRBV5-1 to TRBJ2-3, with 8 nucleotides matching TRBD1. CDR1 is SGHRS and CDR2 is YFSETQ in the germline V gene. The CDR3 totals 17 residues. With 4 bases clipped from V and 0 bases from J, the junction kept 10 bases outside the gene matches. CDR3 coding DNA: TGCGCCAGCAGCCGTTGGGGACAGGCCACTAGCACAGATACGCAGTATTTT. Amino acid sequence: CASSRWGQATSTDTQYF.

The V call is TRBV12-3 or TRBV12-4, the J call TRBJ2-2, with unresolved D. CDR3 length: 16 residues. Trimming took off 2 bases at V and 2 bases at J, with 12 bases between the two ends. Here the CDR3 reads CASSLTGRINTGELFF. CDR3 sequence (DNA): TGTGCCAGCAGTTTAACTGGCCGGATTAACACCGGGGAGCTGTTTTTT.

The chain has TRBV14 and TRBJ2-2; TRBD2 aligns across 9 bases. Germline-derived CDR1 and CDR2 are SGHDN and FVKESK. Trimming took 4 bases from V and 3 from J; bases not matched to a gene: 6. The CDR3 spans 16 residues. CDR3 sequence: CASSRSGGDYTGELFF. CDR3 nucleotide sequence: TGTGCCAGCAGCCGTAGCGGGGGCGATTACACCGGGGAGCTGTTTTTT.

The rearrangement links TRBV11-2 to TRBJ2-1; TRBD2 might be the D (6 bases). This CDR3 region has 14 residues. V was clipped by 5 bases and J by 3 bases, with 11 bases between them. Germline CDR1 reads SGHAT; CDR2 reads FQNNGV. The DNA of the CDR3 is TGTGCCAGCAGCCTGGGACTGCACTACAATGAGCAGTTCTTC. Amino acid sequence: CASSLGLHYNEQFF.

The chain combines TRBV10-3 with TRBJ2-3, with 7 bases matching TRBD2. Germline loops: CDR1 ENHRY, CDR2 SYGVKD. The trim removed 6 bases at V and 1 base at J, leaving 4 bases unmatched. The CDR3 is 14 amino acids. The CDR3 here is CAIREAGRTDTQYF. CDR3 nucleotides: TGTGCCATCAGGGAAGCGGGGCGCACAGATACGCAGTATTTT.

This sequence joins TRBV11-2 and TRBJ1-4, with D maybe TRBD1 (5 bases). Germline V gives CDR1 SGHAT, CDR2 FQNNGV. The CDR3 is made up of 16 amino acids. With 0 bases removed from V and 6 bases from J, the gap between germline ends came to 14 bases. CDR3 region: CASSLDPERGHEKLFF. The CDR3 coding sequence is TGTGCCAGCAGCTTAGATCCGGAGAGGGGCCATGAAAAACTGTTTTTT.

The rearrangement uses TRBV2 and TRBJ2-1; 8 positions agree with TRBD1. The CDR3 loop spans 14 amino acids. Germline V gene data show CDR1 as SNHLY and CDR2 as FYNNEI. V shed 6 bases, J shed 7 bases, and the junction held 8 bases outside the gene matches. The CDR3 region has the DNA TGTGCCAGCAGGGTAGGGACAGGCGAGAATGAGCAGTTCTTC. This codes for CASRVGTGENEQFF.

This clonotype turned up a few times. The V gene is TRBV28, the J gene TRBJ1-2, with unresolved D. The V end lost 3 bases, the J end lost 0 bases, and 5 bases lay between the germline ends. Germline CDR1 and CDR2: MDHEN and SYDVKM. This CDR3 is 13 amino acids long. CDR3 DNA sequence: TGTGCCAGCAGTTTGGTCCCTAACTATGGCTACACCTTC. It is translated as CASSLVPNYGYTF.

The chain couples TRBV15 to TRBJ1-3; D is uncertain. The CDR3 contains 17 residues. Germline lookup yields CDR1 LNHNV and CDR2 YYDKDF (reference sequence). Trimming stripped 4 bases from V and 3 bases from J, with 19 bases between. CDR3 nucleotide sequence: TGTGCCACCAGCAAAAGCCAAGTCCTGCTCAGTGGAAACACCATATATTTT. This translates into CATSKSQVLLSGNTIYF.

The table lists this clonotype with a few counts. The V call is TRBV11-2, the J call TRBJ2-5; TRBD1 aligns across 10 bases. Trimming removed 5 bases from V and 5 bases from J; junction bases left unmatched: 11. CDR1 and CDR2 from the germline V gene are SGHAT and FQNNGV. This CDR3 has 16 amino acids. CDR3 coding DNA: TGTGCCAGCAGCCTAGTGACAGGGGGCACAGTGGAGACCCAGTACTTC. Its protein product is CASSLVTGGTVETQYF.

This clonotype was seen a handful of times. The gene calls are TRBV7-8 and TRBJ1-1; D remains ambiguous. Germline CDR1 and CDR2: SGHVS and FQNEAQ. The CDR3 is made up of 14 amino acids. Trimming took 1 base from V and 1 from J, leaving 7 bases between them. CDR3 amino acids: CASSLGKGNTEAFF. CDR3 DNA sequence: TGTGCCAGCAGCTTAGGTAAAGGGAACACTGAAGCTTTCTTT.